This T cell receptor beta chain was recorded in a study of T cell responses to AZD1222 COVID-19 vaccine. From germline, CDR1 is SGHTA and CDR2 FQGNSA. This CDR3 is built from 18 residues. Trimming at V came to 5 bases and at J to 2 bases, leaving 15 bases not matched to a gene. Only in-frame clones appear in the TCRdb table, and some are missing; sequencing was by immunoSEQ multiplex PCR. The sample consists of more than 100,000 clones, approximately 90% of them appearing once. This clone has just a few counts. This clonotype was sampled from an adult in good health. The chain links TRBV7-2 to TRBJ2-7, with 10 positions matching TRBD1. The sample here was peripheral blood, taken on day 0 of AZD1222 vaccination. CDR3 nucleotides: TGTGCCAGCAGCCATCGGGGGACAGGGGCCATACAAACCTACGAGCAGTACTTC. Translation gives CASSHRGTGAIQTYEQYF.